Listed below are T cell receptor beta chains from one sample, sequenced in a study of control samples from healthy donors and cancer patients. Assay: immunoSEQ multiplex PCR; the TCRdb copy retains only in-frame clones and omits some. Of 100,000 to 150,000 clones listed, under 95% are singletons. Input material: PBMCs. The receptor set was obtained from a man aged 50-60 years with head and neck cancer. Both conserved end residues are part of each CDR3. The D gene is left open where the match is weak. Clone size is given for some rows only: seen once, a few or many times, or a class if the clone is expanded.

>NA|TRBD1|TRBV4-3|TRBJ2-1|15
CASSLDSGQGNEQFF
TGCGCCAGCAGCTTAGATTCAGGACAGGGCAATGAGCAGTTCTTC
>NA|NA|TRBV6-1|TRBJ1-1|16
CASSEQPNRGGTEAFF
TGTGCCAGCAGTGAACAACCAAACCGCGGGGGCACTGAAGCTTTCTTT
>NA|TRBD2|TRBV6-4|TRBJ2-1|15
CASSKKRGTDNEQFF
TGTGCCAGCAGTAAAAAGCGGGGGACCGACAATGAGCAGTTCTTC
>NA|NA|TRBV6-2/TRBV6-3|TRBJ2-1|15
CASSYSRGPGNEQFF
TGTGCCAGCAGTTACTCTCGGGGTCCGGGCAATGAGCAGTTCTTC
>NA|TRBD1|TRBV10-1|TRBJ2-7|13
CASSGQGGYEQYF
TGCGCCAGCAGTGGACAGGGTGGATACGAGCAGTACTTC
>NA|NA|TRBV21-1|TRBJ1-2|18
CASSKFKGPDRGLGGYTF
TGTGCCAGCAGCAAATTCAAGGGGCCAGACAGGGGGCTGGGAGGCTACACCTTC
>NA|NA|TRBV6-2/TRBV6-3|TRBJ2-5|15
CASSSPQGGVETQYF
TGTGCCAGCAGCTCACCACAGGGAGGAGTGGAGACCCAGTACTTC
>once|NA|TRBV28|TRBJ2-7|11
CASSQGYEQYF
TGTGCCAGTTCCCAGGGGTACGAGCAGTACTTC
>NA|NA|TRBV27|TRBJ2-7|11
CASSLLGRQYF
TGTGCCAGCAGTTTATTGGGAAGGCAGTACTTC
>NA|NA|TRBV6-1|TRBJ1-1|15
CASSEKADRNTEAFF
TGTGCCAGCAGTGAAAAGGCAGATAGGAACACTGAAGCTTTCTTT
>NA|NA|TRBV11-2|TRBJ2-3|15
CASSLTRTSTDTQYF
TGTGCCAGCAGCTTAACCAGAACTAGCACAGATACGCAGTATTTT
>NA|NA|TRBV9|TRBJ2-5|12
CASSEPQETQYF
TGTGCCAGCAGCGAACCTCAAGAGACCCAGTACTTC
>NA|NA|TRBV12-5|TRBJ1-1|14
CASGFGGENTEAFF
TGTGCTAGTGGTTTTGGCGGTGAGAACACTGAAGCTTTCTTT
>NA|NA|TRBV7-2|TRBJ1-2|15
CASSPNMGTSEGYTF
TGTGCCAGCAGCCCCAATATGGGAACTTCAGAGGGCTACACCTTC
>NA|NA|TRBV12-5|TRBJ1-2|14
CASGLEGGRDGYTF
TGTGCTAGTGGTTTGGAGGGAGGACGGGATGGCTACACCTTC
>NA|NA|TRBV2|TRBJ1-5|12
CASRRSNQPQHF
TGTGCCAGCAGGAGAAGCAATCAGCCCCAGCATTTT
>NA|TRBD1|TRBV19|TRBJ1-5|15
CASSLDRAGNQPQHF
TGTGCCAGTAGTCTGGACAGGGCGGGCAATCAGCCCCAGCATTTT
>NA|TRBD1|TRBV28|TRBJ1-6|15
CASSPGQVRGSPLHF
TGTGCCAGCAGTCCCGGACAGGTTAGGGGTTCACCCCTCCACTTT
>NA|TRBD2|TRBV6-2/TRBV6-3|TRBJ2-5|15
CASSYMLAGQETQYF
TGTGCCAGCAGTTATATGCTAGCGGGCCAAGAGACCCAGTACTTC
>NA|TRBD1|TRBV5-1|TRBJ1-2|15
CASSLGLRDRNGYTF
TGCGCCAGCAGCTTGGGCCTCCGGGACAGAAACGGCTACACCTTC
>NA|TRBD2|TRBV7-3|TRBJ2-5|15
CASSPGGGGTETQYF
TGTGCCAGCAGCCCCGGTGGGGGGGGGACGGAGACCCAGTACTTC
>NA|NA|TRBV19|TRBJ2-7|12
CASSFQGYEQYF
TGTGCCAGTAGTTTCCAGGGTTACGAGCAGTACTTC
>few|NA|TRBV7-8|TRBJ1-5|15
CASSTGRLSNQPQHF
TGTGCCAGCAGCACCGGACGGTTGAGCAATCAGCCCCAGCATTTT
>NA|NA|TRBV18|TRBJ2-1|15
CASSLGTNPYNEQFF
TGTGCCAGCTCACTCGGGACAAACCCCTACAATGAGCAGTTCTTC
>NA|TRBD1|TRBV27|TRBJ1-4|14
CASGEGQGYEKLFF
TGTGCCAGCGGTGAGGGACAGGGTTATGAAAAACTGTTTTTT
>NA|TRBD1|TRBV6-5|TRBJ1-5|13
CASSRTGGAPQHF
TGTGCCAGCAGTCGGACAGGGGGCGCGCCCCAGCATTTT
>NA|TRBD1|TRBV5-8|TRBJ2-2|16
CASSPQGEIVTGELFF
TGTGCCAGCAGCCCCCAGGGGGAGATTGTCACCGGGGAGCTGTTTTTT
>NA|NA|TRBV19|TRBJ2-7|14
CASSISQSSYEQYF
TGTGCCAGTAGTATCAGCCAGAGCTCCTACGAGCAGTACTTC
>NA|NA|TRBV28|TRBJ1-5|15
CASRREGRSNQPQHF
TGTGCCAGCAGACGAGAGGGTAGAAGCAATCAGCCCCAGCATTTT
>once|NA|TRBV12-2|TRBJ2-1|16
CASRRATLSSYNEQFF
TGTGCAAGTCGCCGGGCAACCCTCAGCTCCTACAATGAGCAGTTCTTC
>NA|NA|TRBV30|TRBJ1-5|13
CAWSVRAGQPQHF
TGTGCCTGGAGTGTCCGGGCGGGTCAGCCCCAGCATTTT
>NA|TRBD1|TRBV29-1|TRBJ1-1|12
CSVARGHLEAFF
TGCAGCGTTGCCAGGGGGCACCTAGAAGCTTTCTTT
>NA|NA|TRBV12-3/TRBV12-4|TRBJ1-2|13
CASSLLVTGGYTF
TGTGCCAGCTCTTTGTTAGTCACGGGTGGCTACACCTTC
>NA|NA|TRBV7-9|TRBJ2-7|13
CASSFSAIWEQYF
TGTGCCAGCAGCTTTTCGGCCATCTGGGAGCAGTACTTC
>NA|NA|TRBV3-1/TRBV3-2|TRBJ2-5|14
CASSPDWRQETQYF
TGTGCCAGCAGCCCGGACTGGAGGCAAGAGACCCAGTACTTC
>NA|NA|TRBV11-2|TRBJ1-1|14
CASSLVIRNTEAFF
TGTGCCAGCAGCTTAGTGATCCGGAACACTGAAGCTTTCTTT
>NA|TRBD2|TRBV5-1|TRBJ2-3|16
CASSYTSGLLTDTQYF
TGCGCCAGCAGTTACACTAGCGGGCTTCTCACAGATACGCAGTATTTT
>once|NA|TRBV18|TRBJ1-6|16
CASSLAGQGHNSPLHF
TGTGCCAGCTCACTCGCTGGGCAGGGACATAATTCACCCCTCCACTTT
>NA|NA|TRBV10-1|TRBJ1-1|13
CASQAGNDTEAFF
TGCGCCAGCCAGGCGGGTAACGACACTGAAGCTTTCTTT
>once|TRBD1|TRBV28|TRBJ1-6|14
CASSKGQANSPLHF
TGTGCCAGCAGTAAAGGACAGGCCAATTCACCCCTCCACTTT
>NA|NA|TRBV7-3|TRBJ2-2|14
CASSLKHGTGELFF
TGTGCCAGCAGCTTGAAGCATGGCACCGGGGAGCTGTTTTTT
>NA|TRBD1|TRBV28|TRBJ1-1|15
CASTMGGQGITEAFF
TGTGCCAGCACCATGGGGGGACAGGGGATCACTGAAGCTTTCTTT
>NA|NA|TRBV18|TRBJ1-4|14
CASSWEQLNEKLFF
TGTGCCAGCTCTTGGGAACAGCTTAATGAAAAACTGTTTTTT
>once|TRBD1|TRBV3-1/TRBV3-2|TRBJ2-7|14
CASSHGDRTYEQYF
TGTGCCAGCAGCCATGGGGACAGGACCTACGAGCAGTACTTC